Following are 11 T cell receptor beta chains from one sample sequenced in a study of beta chain features in type 1 diabetes. The authors reverse transcribed all of the isolated RNA, so sequencing captured expressed TCRB transcripts. TCRdb keeps only in-frame clones here, not all; method: immunoSEQ multiplex PCR. The table includes about 900,000 clones, under 20% detected once. The sequencing sample was made of naive CD4+ T cells from blood. The receptors were gathered from a woman aged 18-35 years in good health.

This clone has more than one count but fewer than ten. The chain uses TRBV28 and TRBJ1-4; TRBD1 is a possible D gene (6 bases). The CDR3 contains 14 residues. The V gene's germline CDR1 is MDHEN and CDR2 SYDVKM. V lost 4 bases and J 8 bases, leaving 14 bases between the germline ends. This chain's CDR3 is CASSWGRIAEKLFF. The CDR3 coding sequence is TGTGCCAGCAGTTGGGGGCGTATTGCGGAAAAACTGTTTTTT.

This clone came up a few times. The genes are TRBV7-9 and TRBJ2-1, with 8 bases that match TRBD2. Germline values: CDR1 SEHNR, CDR2 FQNEAQ (reference sequence). CDR3 size: 16 residues. Trimming cost V 2 bases and J 3 bases; bases outside gene matches: 6. Here the CDR3 DNA reads TGTGCCAGCAGCTTAACTAGCGGCTTTCACTACAATGAGCAGTTCTTC. Protein product: CASSLTSGFHYNEQFF.

This clone was seen a handful of times. This CDR3 is CASSLGTSAWSSYEQYF. CDR3 DNA sequence: TGCGCCAGCAGCTTGGGGACTAGCGCCTGGAGCTCCTACGAGCAGTACTTC. This chain joins TRBV5-1 and TRBJ2-7; 9 bases agree with TRBD2. The germline V gene encodes CDR1 SGHRS and CDR2 YFSETQ. V trimming: 0 bases; J trimming: 0 bases; junction bases outside the gene matches: 7. There are 17 residues in the CDR3. The full variable domain, rest sourced from reference TRBV5-1 and TRBJ2-7, is KAGVTQTPRYLIKTRGQQVTLSCSPISGHRSVSWYQQTPGQGLQFLFEYFSETQRNKGNFPGRFSGRQFSNSRSEMNVSTLELGDSALYLCASSLGTSAWSSYEQYFGPGTRLTVT.

The chain couples TRBV29-1 to TRBJ2-7, with TRBD2 matching over 8 bases. The trim removed 4 bases at V and 3 bases at J, leaving 8 bases unmatched. Looked up from germline, CDR1 is SQVTM and CDR2 is ANQGSEA. The length of the CDR3 is 14 residues. The CDR3 bases are TGCAGCGTTGCCAGACTAGCGAATGACTACGAGCAGTACTTC. This encodes CSVARLANDYEQYF.

This clone was found a few times. The chain has TRBV10-3 and TRBJ2-2; the match to TRBD1 covers 7 bases. Trimming at V came to 6 bases and at J to 0 bases, leaving 4 bases not matched to a gene. Germline assignment: CDR1 ENHRY and CDR2 SYGVKD. This CDR3 has 15 residues. The CDR3 loop is CAIRTGTANTGELFF. CDR3 nucleotide sequence: TGTGCCATCAGGACCGGGACAGCGAACACCGGGGAGCTGTTTTTT.

This clone has just a few counts. The chain uses TRBV9 and TRBJ2-2; a possible D gene is TRBD2 (5 bases). CDR1 is SGDLS, CDR2 YYNGEE, per germline. V was clipped by 4 bases and J by 7 bases, with 11 bases between them. The CDR3 totals 13 residues. Here the CDR3 DNA reads TGTGCCAGCAGCAGAACGGGGAACGGGGAGCTGTTTTTT. Translation gives CASSRTGNGELFF.

The J gene is TRBJ2-1, the V gene TRBV7-2; TRBD2 is a possible D gene (5 bases). Trimming shortened V by 4 bases and J by 9 bases, and 13 bases separated the two germline ends. The germline CDR1 and CDR2 sequences are SGHTA and FQGNSA. The CDR3 consists of 13 residues. The CDR3 is CASSSSRGSEQFF. CDR3 DNA sequence: TGTGCCAGCAGCTCAAGCCGAGGGAGTGAGCAGTTCTTC.

This clone was seen more than once but under ten times. V usage is TRBV19 and J usage is TRBJ2-3; 8 positions match TRBD1. Germline values: CDR1 LNHDA, CDR2 SQIVND (reference sequence). CDR3 length equals 15 residues. V trimming: 5 bases; J trimming: 4 bases; junction bases outside the gene matches: 8. CDR3 in DNA: TGTGCCAGTAGTCCCCACGGACAGGGTGCAGATACGCAGTATTTT. This sequence encodes CASSPHGQGADTQYF.

This clone was detected only a few times. The genes are TRBV6-5 and TRBJ2-3; no firm D call. The length of the CDR3 is 13 residues. The V gene's germline CDR1 is MNHEY and CDR2 SVGAGI. V lost 2 bases and J 14 bases, leaving 17 bases between the germline ends. The CDR3 is CASSYDGSTEPYF. The DNA for the CDR3 is TGTGCCAGCAGTTACGACGGCTCAACAGAGCCGTATTTT.

With regard to this clone: Within the sample, other DNA sequences also encode this same CDR3. The rearrangement joins TRBV27 to TRBJ2-7; D is possibly TRBD2 (6 bases). The CDR3 extends over 13 amino acids. Germline CDR1 is MNHEY and CDR2 is SMNVEV (reference sequence). V was pared by 0 bases and J by 6 bases, with 9 bases between. DNA of the CDR3: TGTGCCAGCAGTTTATCGTTGGGAGGCGAGCAGTACTTC. Translated, it gives CASSLSLGGEQYF.

The gene calls are TRBV4-1 and TRBJ2-3; the match to TRBD2 covers 12 bases. The ends lost 4 bases at V and 5 bases at J; junction bases unmatched: 1. CDR1 is MGHRA, CDR2 YSYEKL, per germline. The CDR3 has 14 amino acids. The CDR3 sequence: CASSPGLAGDTQYF. CDR3 DNA sequence: TGCGCCAGCAGCCCGGGACTAGCGGGAGATACGCAGTATTTT.